This TCR beta chain was captured in a study of blood T cell repertoires in COVID-19. Overall study context: Both acute and convalescent COVID-19 samples were obtained from the United States, Italy and Spain. From T cells, B-cell-depleted T cells, or PBMCs came the material, which was cDNA or gDNA.

Original methodology: Amplification of reference gene primers provided the estimated nucleated cell counts. Sequencing was performed with immunoSEQ multiplex PCR; in TCRdb, only in-frame clones are kept and a portion is missing. V and J calls plus clone size are reproduced from that table; the DNA served to infer D and trimming. The repertoire holds about 160,000 clones, with approximately 80% as singletons. Germline CDR1 GTSNPN, CDR2 SVGIG (reference sequence). After removal of 0 bases from V and 7 bases from J, the junction contained 9 bases not matched to a gene. The CDR3 runs 16 residues. The Seattle patients, enrolled during active infection, were followed longitudinally.

The sequenced sample consisted of peripheral blood. The V call is TRBV30, the J call TRBJ1-6, with 7 bases aligning to TRBD1. The TCR sequence derives from a woman aged 40 to 50 with COVID-19, enrolled during active disease. The CDR3 protein is CAWSVKGALGNSPLHF. CDR3 DNA: TGTGCCTGGAGTGTAAAGGGGGCCCTAGGCAATTCACCCCTCCACTTT.